This T cell receptor beta chain was identified during a study of preoperative IRX-2 immunotherapy in early breast cancer. The CDR3 spans 17 residues. Trimming removed 0 bases at V and 3 bases at J, with 16 bases between. CDR1 is LGHNA and CDR2 is YSLEER in the germline V gene. Specified treatment: preoperative locoregional IRX-2 cytokine immunotherapy. Patients received preoperative, locoregional IRX-2 cytokine immunotherapy in a phase Ib study. The method was immunoSEQ multiplex PCR; TCRdb's version includes in-frame clones alone and lacks a portion of them. The sample gives around 62,000 clones, roughly 94% of which show up once; around 1.7% is in the top ten.

The sequence was obtained from a human donor with breast cancer. The chain couples TRBV4-3 to TRBJ2-3; TRBD2 is a possible D gene (6 bases). The biological material was taken from a patient treated with IRX-2 immunotherapy. The CDR3 DNA reads TGCGCCAGCAGCCAAGATTGGAGTGGGAGGAAGACAGATACGCAGTATTTT. Amino acids: CASSQDWSGRKTDTQYF.